A selection of T cell receptor beta chains follows, all from one sample in a study of cytomegalovirus exposure and HLA in healthy donors. Using immunoSEQ multiplex PCR, the repertoire was profiled, and TCRdb retains in-frame clones only, with some absent. Of some 98,000 clones listed, roughly two thirds are singletons. Input material: PBMCs. Receptors originate from a man aged 50-60 years in good health and CMV-seronegative. The CDR3 runs from the conserved cysteine through the conserved F or W. D genes are given only for firm matches. The size field is filled for only some rows; it gives once, few, many or a size class.

d_call j_call v_call clone_size cdr3_aa cdr3_nt
TRBD1 TRBJ2-2 TRBV19 - CASSIGTGGFEGELFF TGTGCCAGTAGTATTGGGACAGGGGGCTTCGAGGGGGAGCTGTTTTTT
TRBD2 TRBJ2-7 TRBV5-1 - CASSLSEGLDKQYF TGCGCCAGCAGCTTGTCAGAGGGACTAGATAAGCAGTACTTC
- TRBJ2-7 TRBV28 - CASSLSPGFSYEQYF TGTGCCAGCAGTTTATCCCCGGGTTTTTCCTACGAGCAGTACTTC
- TRBJ2-7 TRBV28 - CASSLKFGQGGGYF TGTGCCAGCAGTTTAAAGTTCGGGCAGGGAGGAGGGTACTTC
- TRBJ2-7 TRBV9 few CASSVNPLEAVFYEQYF TGTGCCAGCAGCGTAAACCCCTTGGAAGCGGTCTTCTACGAGCAGTACTTC
TRBD1 TRBJ1-5 TRBV5-1 - CASSLEGPTGIGQPQHF TGCGCCAGCAGCTTGGAGGGCCCGACAGGGATCGGTCAGCCCCAGCATTTT
- TRBJ2-5 TRBV7-9 - CASSFLDRTAETQYF TGTGCCAGCAGCTTCTTGGACAGAACGGCGGAGACCCAGTACTTC
TRBD2 TRBJ2-3 TRBV5-1 - CASSLVPAGGGDTQYF TGCGCCAGCAGCTTGGTACCAGCGGGGGGGGGAGATACGCAGTATTTT
TRBD2 TRBJ2-7 TRBV10-2 - CASETTSGSYEQYF TGCGCCAGCGAAACGACTAGCGGGAGCTACGAGCAGTACTTC
- TRBJ2-2 TRBV27 - CASTPGMNTGELFF TGTGCCAGCACCCCGGGAATGAACACCGGGGAGCTGTTTTTT
- TRBJ2-5 TRBV4-1 few CASSPGHRDGETQYF TGCGCCAGCAGCCCGGGACATCGGGACGGGGAGACCCAGTACTTC
TRBD2 TRBJ2-1 TRBV19 - CASSLIAGGAYNEQFF TGTGCCAGTAGCCTTATAGCGGGAGGGGCCTACAATGAGCAGTTCTTC
- TRBJ2-3 TRBV18 few CASSPGASATTDTQYF TGTGCCAGCTCACCTGGGGCTAGCGCTACCACAGATACGCAGTATTTT
- TRBJ2-7 TRBV7-8 - CASSTGRAGIYEQYF TGTGCCAGCAGCACGGGCAGGGCAGGGATTTACGAGCAGTACTTC
- TRBJ2-7 TRBV15 - CATSRDSLYEQYF TGTGCCACCAGCAGAGATAGCCTCTACGAGCAGTACTTC
TRBD1 TRBJ2-2 TRBV18 - CASSPPRTGMNTGELFF TGTGCCAGCTCACCCCCTCGGACAGGGATGAACACCGGGGAGCTGTTTTTT